The 5 T cell receptor beta chains presented below share a single source sample, sequenced in a study of tumor-infiltrating lymphocytes in primary liver carcinoma. TCR beta cDNA came from about 0.55 ug total RNA, primed with a constant-region primer. A slightly modified ARM-PCR protocol with three nested multiplex PCR rounds produced these TCR beta libraries. Researchers ran the first two PCR rounds for ten to eleven cycles each with TRBV1-TRBV30 forward primers and a C-beta reverse primer. TCRdb re-derived calls from the multiplex PCR reads in MiXCR, one entry per CDR3 protein. The sample lists 75,000 to 80,000 distinct CDR3 sequences, roughly 69% seen once, with around 24% in the top ten. RNA and DNA were co-extracted from around 20-30 mg of unsorted bulk tissue. Sequenced sample: tumor-adjacent normal liver tissue. The receptors were sampled from a man aged 40-49 years with primary liver carcinoma and hepatitis B virus infection.

A remark on this clonotype: Lacking the conserved final phenylalanine or tryptophan, this CDR3 likely reflects a read error. J is TRBJ2-7 and V is TRBV6-1; possible D gene TRBD1, 5 bases. The length of the CDR3 is 17 residues. The germline V gene encodes CDR1 MNHNS and CDR2 SASEGT. CDR3 nucleotides: TGTGCTAGCAGTGAACCCGGCTGGTGGCAGGGTCCCTACGAGCAGTACATC. Protein product: CASSEPGWWQGPYEQYI.

This clonotype was found many times. The V gene is TRBV18, the J gene TRBJ1-1; no firm D call. Trimming shortened V by 3 bases and J by 6 bases, and 11 bases separated the two germline ends. Looked up from germline, CDR1 is KGHSH and CDR2 is LQKENI. CDR3 length: 13 amino acids. The CDR3 loop reads CASSPLPGPEAFF. The CDR3 DNA follows: TGTGCCAGCTCACCCTTACCAGGCCCTGAAGCTTTCTTT.

This clonotype occurred a few times. The chain is built from TRBV6-6 and TRBJ2-3, with 9 bases that match TRBD1. This CDR3 region has 14 residues. V trimming: 5 bases; J trimming: 3 bases; junction bases outside the gene matches: 3. Per the germline V gene, CDR1 is MNHNY and CDR2 is SVGAGI (reference sequence). CDR3 amino acids: CASSVQGATDTQYF. As DNA, the CDR3 is TGTGCCAGCAGTGTACAGGGGGCAACAGATACGCAGTATTTT.

Worth noting for this clonotype: One base away lies a much larger clone, so this may be a sequencing read error. This chain uses TRBV11-2 with TRBJ1-1; a weak D match, TRBD1 (5 bases). Trimming shortened V by 1 base and J by 11 bases, and 11 bases separated the two germline ends. CDR3 size: 12 residues. Germline V gives CDR1 SGHAT, CDR2 FQNNGV. The CDR3 region is CASSLVEGSAFF. As DNA, the CDR3 is TGTGCCAGCAGCTTAGTCGAGGGGTCCGCTTTCTTT.

Remarks on this clonotype: Since the CDR3 does not end with the conserved phenylalanine or tryptophan, this likely comes from a read error. This chain joins TRBV11-1 and TRBJ2-5; 7 bases align to TRBD2. The CDR3 totals 15 residues. Per the germline V gene, CDR1 is SGHAT and CDR2 is FQDESV (reference sequence). Trimming took 7 bases from V and 4 from J; bases not matched to a gene: 12. CDR3 amino acids: CASTLTGLTGETQYS. In DNA form, the CDR3 reads TGTGCCAGCACCCTCACGGGACTAACGGGAGAGACCCAGTACTCC.